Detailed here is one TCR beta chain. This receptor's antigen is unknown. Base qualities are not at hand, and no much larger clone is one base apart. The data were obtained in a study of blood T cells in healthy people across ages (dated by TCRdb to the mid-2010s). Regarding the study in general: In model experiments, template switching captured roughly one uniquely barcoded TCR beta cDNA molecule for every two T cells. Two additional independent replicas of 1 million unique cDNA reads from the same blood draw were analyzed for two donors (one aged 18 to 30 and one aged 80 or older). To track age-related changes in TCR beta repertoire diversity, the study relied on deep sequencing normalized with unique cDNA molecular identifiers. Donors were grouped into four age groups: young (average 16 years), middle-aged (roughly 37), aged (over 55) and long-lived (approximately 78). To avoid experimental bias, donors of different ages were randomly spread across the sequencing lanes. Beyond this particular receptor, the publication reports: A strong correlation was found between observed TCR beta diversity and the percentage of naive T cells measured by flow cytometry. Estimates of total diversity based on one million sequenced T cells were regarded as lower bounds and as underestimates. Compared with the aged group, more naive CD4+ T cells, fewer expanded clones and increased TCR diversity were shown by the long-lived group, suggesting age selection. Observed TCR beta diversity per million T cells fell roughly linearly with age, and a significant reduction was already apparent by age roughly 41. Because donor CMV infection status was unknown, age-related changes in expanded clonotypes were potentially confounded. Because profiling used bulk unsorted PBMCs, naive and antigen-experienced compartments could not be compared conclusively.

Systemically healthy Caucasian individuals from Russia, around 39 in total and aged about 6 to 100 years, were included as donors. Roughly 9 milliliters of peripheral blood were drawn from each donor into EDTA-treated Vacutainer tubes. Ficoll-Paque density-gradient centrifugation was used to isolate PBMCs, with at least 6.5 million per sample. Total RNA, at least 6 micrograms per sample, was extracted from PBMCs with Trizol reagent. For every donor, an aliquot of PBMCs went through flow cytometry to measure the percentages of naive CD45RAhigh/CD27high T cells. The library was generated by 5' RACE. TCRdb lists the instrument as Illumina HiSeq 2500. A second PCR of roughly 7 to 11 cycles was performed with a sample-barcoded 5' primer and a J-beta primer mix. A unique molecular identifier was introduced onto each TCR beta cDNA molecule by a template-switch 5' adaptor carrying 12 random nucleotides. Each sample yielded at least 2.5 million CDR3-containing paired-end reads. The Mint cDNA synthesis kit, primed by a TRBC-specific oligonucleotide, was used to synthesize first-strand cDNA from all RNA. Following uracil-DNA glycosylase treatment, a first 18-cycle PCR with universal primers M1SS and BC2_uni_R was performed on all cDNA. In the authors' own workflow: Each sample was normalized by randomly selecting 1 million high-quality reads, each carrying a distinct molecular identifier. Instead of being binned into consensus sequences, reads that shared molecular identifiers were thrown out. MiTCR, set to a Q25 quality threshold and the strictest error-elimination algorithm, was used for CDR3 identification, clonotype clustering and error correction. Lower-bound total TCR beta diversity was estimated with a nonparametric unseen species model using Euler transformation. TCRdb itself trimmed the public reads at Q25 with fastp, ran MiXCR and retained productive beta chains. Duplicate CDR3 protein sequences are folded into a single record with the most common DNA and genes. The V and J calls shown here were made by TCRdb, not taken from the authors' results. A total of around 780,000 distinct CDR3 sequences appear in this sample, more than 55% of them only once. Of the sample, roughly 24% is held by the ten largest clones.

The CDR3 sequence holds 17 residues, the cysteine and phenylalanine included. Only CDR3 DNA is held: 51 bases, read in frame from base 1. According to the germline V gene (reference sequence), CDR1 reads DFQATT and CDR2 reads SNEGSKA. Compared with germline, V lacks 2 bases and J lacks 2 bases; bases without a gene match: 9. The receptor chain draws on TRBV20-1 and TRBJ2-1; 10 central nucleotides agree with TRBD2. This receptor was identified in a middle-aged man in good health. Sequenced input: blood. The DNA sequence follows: TGCAGTGCTAGACCCCGGACTAGCGGCCCACCCTACAATGAGCAGTTCTTC. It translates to CSARPRTSGPPYNEQFF.